One and the same sample provided the 18 T cell receptor beta chains below, sequenced in a study of response to subunit inactivated influenza vaccine. Each CDR3 protein is one row after TCRdb ran MiXCR on the RT-PCR reads. The sample holds roughly 570,000 distinct CDR3 sequences, over 10% seen once. The input for sequencing was PBMCs from blood, taken more than 35 days after vaccination. Receptors were obtained from a man in his forties or fifties who received an inactivated influenza vaccine.

This clonotype was seen repeatedly, ten times or more. The gene calls are TRBV20-1 and TRBJ1-1; D might be TRBD1 (6 bases). The CDR3 has 12 amino acids. The V end lost 8 bases, the J end lost 2 bases, and 12 bases lay between the germline ends. Germline lookup yields CDR1 DFQATT and CDR2 SNEGSKA (reference sequence). The CDR3 is CSTRQANTEAFF. The CDR3 bases are TGCAGTACAAGACAGGCTAACACTGAAGCTTTCTTT.

At least ten counts were recorded for this clonotype. The junction shows a germline mismatch at one end, possibly a read error. V and J are TRBV2 and TRBJ2-4, with a tentative D call TRBD2 (5 bases). CDR1 SNHLY and CDR2 FYNNEI come from the germline V gene. The CDR3 loop spans 16 amino acids. The CDR3 region is CASSEEGLSAKNIQYF. The CDR3 nucleotides are TGTGCCAGCAGCGAAGAAGGACTTTCAGCCAAAAACATTCAGTACTTC.

This clonotype was seen repeatedly, ten times or more. The chain's CDR3 is CASSLGGSGSPLHF. DNA for the CDR3: TGTGCCAGCAGCTTGGGGGGCAGCGGTTCACCCCTCCACTTT. The chain joins TRBV7-2 to TRBJ1-6, with a weak D call TRBD1 (6 bases). The V gene's germline CDR1 is SGHTA and CDR2 FQGNSA. V lost 3 bases and J lost 9, with 12 bases in between. The CDR3 runs to 14 residues.

In this sample, this clonotype turned up a few times. The chain recombines TRBV12-3 or TRBV12-4 with TRBJ1-2; the match to TRBD1 covers 7 bases. The CDR3 spans 14 residues. V was pared by 7 bases and J by 2 bases, with 7 bases of the junction left unmatched. Written as DNA, the CDR3 is TGTGCCAGCAAAATGGGACAGACCAACTATGGCTACACCTTC. Its translation: CASKMGQTNYGYTF.

There are a few counts of this clonotype. The chain employs TRBV4-3 and TRBJ2-7; D may be TRBD1 or TRBD2 (5 bases each). The CDR3 has 15 residues. V was cut by 0 bases and J by 3 bases, with 12 bases left in between. Per germline, CDR1 LGHNA and CDR2 YSLEER. CDR3 coding DNA: TGCGCCAGCAGCCAAGATTGGGGACCGAACTACGAGCAGTACTTC. The encoded protein is CASSQDWGPNYEQYF.

This clonotype has just a few counts. The rearrangement joins TRBV20-1 to TRBJ2-3; 13 bases map to TRBD2. There are 15 residues in the CDR3. J lost 8 bases, V lost 5 bases, and 10 bases had no gene match. Germline-derived CDR1 and CDR2 are DFQATT and SNEGSKA (reference sequence). The CDR3 DNA sequence: TGCAGTGCTTCCATGACTAGCGGGGGGTACGGTACGCAGTATTTT. It is translated as CSASMTSGGYGTQYF.

This clonotype was detected many times. The V and J genes are TRBV5-6 and TRBJ1-6, with D tentatively TRBD1 (6 bases). Germline V gene data show CDR1 as SGHDT and CDR2 as YYEEEE. Trimming removed 5 bases from V and 8 bases from J, with 14 bases in between. This CDR3 region has 14 residues. The DNA for the CDR3 is TGTGCCAGCAGTCTCGGGACATTCGATTCACCCCTCCACTTT. Translated, it gives CASSLGTFDSPLHF.

This clonotype was seen a few times. The V call is TRBV7-9, the J call TRBJ2-5; 7 nucleotides align to TRBD2. The CDR3 is made up of 16 amino acids. CDR1 is SEHNR and CDR2 is FQNEAQ in the germline V gene (reference sequence). J lost 3 bases, V lost 4 bases, and 11 bases had no gene match. The CDR3 region has the DNA TGTGCCAGCAGCTCCCTTTTAGCGAGCGGGGAAGAGACCCAGTACTTC. Translated: CASSSLLASGEETQYF.

The chain combines TRBV28 with TRBJ2-7, with D tentatively TRBD1 or TRBD2 (5 bases each). V lost 7 bases and J 2 bases, leaving 15 bases between the germline ends. CDR3 length equals 14 residues. Germline values: CDR1 MDHEN, CDR2 SYDVKM. The CDR3 nucleotides are TGTGCCAGCAAGAGGGGTACAGGACCCTACGAGCAGTACTTC. Protein product: CASKRGTGPYEQYF.

This clonotype was detected only a few times. V is TRBV6-1 and J is TRBJ1-2; 8 bases line up with TRBD1. V lost 6 bases and J lost 7; bases outside the gene matches: 10. The CDR3 is 14 residues long. Germline loops: CDR1 MNHNS, CDR2 SASEGT. DNA for the CDR3: TGTGCCAGCAGCCGACTGGACAGGGAAGGTGGCTACACCTTC. This translates into CASSRLDREGGYTF.

This chain connects TRBV28 to TRBJ2-7; D is perhaps TRBD1 or TRBD2 (5 bases each). V dropped 5 bases and J dropped 5 bases, with 10 bases sitting between them. The CDR3 has 12 residues. Germline lookup yields CDR1 MDHEN and CDR2 SYDVKM. CDR3 bases: TGTGCCAGCAGTGAGGGGACCGACGAGCAGTACTTC. Its protein product is CASSEGTDEQYF.

Notes on this clonotype: A read error may explain this, as a much larger clone is one base away. This chain uses TRBV20-1 with TRBJ2-1, with TRBD2 matching over 9 bases. The CDR3 consists of 15 residues. Per the germline V gene, CDR1 is DFQATT and CDR2 is SNEGSKA (reference sequence). With V trimmed by 5 bases and J by 3 bases, 8 bases remained unmatched. The DNA for the CDR3 is TGCAGTGCTGGGACTAGCAGGAGAAACTACAATGAGCAGTTCTTC. This encodes CSAGTSRRNYNEQFF.

There are a few counts of this clonotype. V gene TRBV9 combines with J gene TRBJ2-3, with 13 positions matching TRBD2. The CDR3 has 17 amino acids. The germline gives CDR1 SGDLS, CDR2 YYNGEE. The V gene end was trimmed by 4 bases and the J gene end by 1 base; junction bases not matched to a gene: 6. CDR3 DNA sequence: TGTGCCAGCAGCAGGGGGACTAGCGGGGTGGGCACAGATACGCAGTATTTT. This gives the protein CASSRGTSGVGTDTQYF.

This clonotype was found many times. V and J are TRBV5-1 and TRBJ2-2, with D perhaps TRBD2 (5 bases). From germline, CDR1 is SGHRS and CDR2 YFSETQ. V shed 1 base and J shed 5 bases, with 12 bases lying between them. This CDR3 comprises 15 residues. The CDR3 loop reads CASSLTGSRTGELFF. CDR3 nucleotide sequence: TGCGCCAGCAGCTTGACGGGAAGTCGGACCGGGGAGCTGTTTTTT.

This clonotype has more than one count but fewer than ten. One end of the junction does not line up with germline, which may come from a read error. The chain links TRBV20-1 to TRBJ2-1, with D possibly being TRBD2 (6 bases). This CDR3 spans 17 amino acids. Germline V gene data show CDR1 as DFQATT and CDR2 as SNEGSKA (reference sequence). CDR3 sequence: CCARDPGGPRSYNEQFF. CDR3 nucleotides: TGCTGTGCTAGAGATCCCGGGGGACCGCGCTCCTACAATGAGCAGTTCTTC.

The CDR3 bases are TGTGCCAGCAGAGCGACAGATATCTCCTACGAGCAGTACTTC. It encodes CASRATDISYEQYF. The chain recombines TRBV6-1 with TRBJ2-7; the D gene is possibly TRBD1 (5 bases). Trimming stripped 6 bases from V and 0 bases from J, with 12 bases between. The CDR3 is 14 amino acids. CDR1 and CDR2 (germline): MNHNS, SASEGT.

V is TRBV7-9 and J is TRBJ2-1; 7 bases line up with TRBD2. The V segment lost 5 bases and the J segment 5 bases; nucleotides outside the gene matches: 9. The V gene's germline CDR1 is SEHNR and CDR2 FQNEAQ (reference sequence). This CDR3 has 15 amino acids. CDR3 amino acids: CASSLFLAAHNEQFF. CDR3 in DNA: TGTGCCAGCAGCCTATTCCTAGCGGCCCACAATGAGCAGTTCTTC.

In its sample, this clonotype was seen many times. The chain carries TRBV10-3 and TRBJ2-1; 7 bases are a match to TRBD2. CDR3 length: 12 amino acids. Trimming at V came to 5 bases and at J to 13 bases, leaving 8 bases not matched to a gene. CDR1 is ENHRY and CDR2 is SYGVKD in the germline V gene. This CDR3 reads CAISKPTSSQFF. CDR3 DNA: TGTGCCATCAGTAAACCGACTAGCTCCCAGTTCTTC.